This paragraph reports one TCR beta chain. What it recognizes is unknown. Primed by a sample-barcoded 5' primer and a J-beta primer mix, a second PCR proceeded for about 7 to 12 cycles. A tag from a template-switch adaptor with 12 random nucleotides marked each cDNA molecule. TCRdb recomputed calls from the 5' RACE reads with MiXCR, one row per CDR3 protein. The data show 2 million or so distinct CDR3 sequences, roughly 49% seen once. The data stem from a study of blood T cells in healthy people across ages. Broader study findings: From one million sequenced T cells, diversity estimates were lower bounds. Not knowing donor CMV status may have confounded expanded clonotype changes.

Extractions gave at least 5.5 micrograms of total RNA per sample. Per germline, CDR1 LNHDA and CDR2 SQIVND (reference sequence). V lost 7 bases, J lost 3 bases, and 13 bases lay in between. The CDR3 contains 14 residues. The receptor was derived from a woman in her 40s in good health. The specimen sequenced was blood. The gene calls are TRBV19 and TRBJ1-5, with unresolved D. CDR3 protein: CASTAMDLNQPQHF. The CDR3 nucleotides read TGTGCCAGTACCGCAATGGACCTCAATCAGCCCCAGCATTTT.